The source of this T cell receptor (beta chain) is a study of cytomegalovirus exposure and HLA in healthy donors. The V gene end was trimmed by 4 bases and the J gene end by 3 bases; junction bases not matched to a gene: 5. CDR1 and CDR2 (germline): LNHDA, SQIVND (reference sequence). This CDR3 is built from 16 residues. Clones were read by immunoSEQ multiplex PCR, and TCRdb kept only the in-frame ones, dropping some. Among 260,000 or so clones, 90% were seen once, and the ten largest hold approximately 3.1%. This TCR came from a woman aged 25 to 45 in good health and CMV-seronegative. The sequencing input was PBMCs. The J gene is TRBJ2-1, the V gene TRBV19, with TRBD2 identical over 11 bases. The DNA for the CDR3 is TGTGCCAGTAGTAGCGAAGGACTAGCGGGCTACAATGAGCAGTTCTTC. It yields the protein CASSSEGLAGYNEQFF.